Listed here are 17 T cell receptor beta chains from one sample, sequenced in a study of metastatic and nonmetastatic thyroid tumors. TCRdb reanalyzed the PCR reads with MiXCR. This table holds tens of thousands of clones, around 25% found once. Patients had received no treatment of any kind before thyroid surgery. The sample comprised blood. The receptors come from a female donor with papillary thyroid cancer or a benign thyroid nodule (not recorded which). Some clones in this sample may be carry-over from other donors' samples.

This clone was seen repeatedly, ten times or more. This may come from a read error, since a much larger clone is one base off. The chain recombines TRBV11-1 with TRBJ2-1; 7 bases agree with TRBD2. The CDR3 is 16 amino acids. Trimming took 2 bases from V and 12 from J; bases not matched to a gene: 16. Germline V lookup: CDR1 SGHAT, CDR2 FQDESV (reference sequence). The CDR3 loop reads CASSLRLAGGIDGQFF. Here the CDR3 DNA reads TGTGCCAGCAGCTTAAGACTAGCTGGGGGTATAGATGGGCAGTTCTTC.

The chain links TRBV6-1 to TRBJ2-7; 7 bases line up with TRBD1. Per germline, CDR1 MNHNS and CDR2 SASEGT. This CDR3 contains 14 residues. Germline trimming cut 6 bases from V and 5 bases from J; bases unmatched to any gene: 10. This chain's CDR3 is CASRERQGGHEQYF. In DNA, the CDR3 is TGTGCCAGCAGGGAGAGACAGGGTGGCCACGAGCAGTACTTC.

This clone was detected only a few times. The chain recombines TRBV27 with TRBJ2-7; 7 bases fit TRBD1. After removal of 7 bases from V and 5 bases from J, the junction contained 8 bases not matched to a gene. CDR1 is MNHEY and CDR2 is SMNVEV in the germline V gene (reference sequence). The CDR3 totals 13 residues. CDR3 bases: TGTGCCAGCAATCAGTTTGGACAGGACGAGCAGTACTTC. This translates into CASNQFGQDEQYF.

The chain employs TRBV20-1 and TRBJ2-2; 10 bases agree with TRBD1. V dropped 3 bases and J dropped 5; count of bases not matched to a gene: 3. The length of the CDR3 is 14 residues. In germline, CDR1 is DFQATT, CDR2 SNEGSKA (reference sequence). The CDR3 bases are TGCAGTGCTAGGAGGACAGGGGGGACCGGGGAGCTGTTTTTT. Protein product: CSARRTGGTGELFF.

This chain connects TRBV30 to TRBJ1-2; 10 positions match TRBD1. CDR3 length equals 14 residues. V lost 8 bases, J lost 4 bases, and 10 bases stayed unmatched. Germline CDR1 GTSNPN, CDR2 SVGIG (reference sequence). CDR3 protein: CARGQGETFYGYTF. The DNA of the CDR3 is TGTGCCCGCGGACAGGGGGAGACCTTCTATGGCTACACCTTC.

This clone was counted many times. CDR3 nucleotides: TGTGCCAGCAGTCCCGTCCGGACTAGCGGGAGGGGCCAGTTCTTC. This translates into CASSPVRTSGRGQFF. The chain employs TRBV2 and TRBJ2-1; TRBD2 agrees at 15 bases. Unmatched junction bases numbered 9, after V lost 5 bases and J lost 13 bases. This CDR3 comprises 15 residues. In germline, CDR1 is SNHLY, CDR2 FYNNEI.

This clone was seen repeatedly, ten times or more. The chain uses TRBV7-3 and TRBJ2-1, with D possibly TRBD2 on 6 matching bases. The CDR3 length is 13 residues. The V end lost 2 bases, the J end lost 8 bases, and 10 bases lay between the germline ends. Looked up from germline, CDR1 is SGHTA and CDR2 is FQGTGA. The CDR3 sequence is CASSLAPSDEQFF. The CDR3 DNA follows: TGTGCCAGCAGCTTAGCGCCTAGCGATGAGCAGTTCTTC.

The CDR3 DNA follows: TGTGCCAGCAGCTTAGGGGCCACAGGGGTGGGGCAGTACTTC. It specifies CASSLGATGVGQYF. The chain carries TRBV7-2 and TRBJ2-7; 7 nucleotides align to TRBD1. Germline-derived CDR1 and CDR2 are SGHTA and FQGNSA. V lost 1 base to trimming and J lost 9 bases; unmatched junction nucleotides: 9. This CDR3 contains 14 residues.

On this clone itself: At one of its ends the junction is not consistent with the germline gene, which may arise from a read error. This sequence joins TRBV20-1 and TRBJ1-1; D is unclear. Germline values: CDR1 DFQATT, CDR2 SNEGSKA (reference sequence). The CDR3 extends over 13 amino acids. The DNA for the CDR3 is TGCAGTGCTACGACGGTCGCGGGCACTGAAGGTATCTTT. Protein sequence: CSATTVAGTEGIF.

Concerning this clone: The CDR3 ends on some other residue instead of the conserved phenylalanine or tryptophan, so this is likely a read error. This chain links TRBV20-1 with TRBJ2-7; D perhaps matches TRBD1 (7 bases). The CDR3 covers 14 residues. The V gene lost 4 bases and the J gene lost 6 bases, with 19 bases spanning the gap. Germline loops: CDR1 DFQATT, CDR2 SNEGSKA (reference sequence). CDR3 loop: CSATSQGRIVEQYL. The CDR3 DNA reads TGCAGTGCTACTTCACAGGGGAGGATAGTCGAGCAGTACTTA.

Ten or more counts support this clone. The V call is TRBV11-2, the J call TRBJ2-7, with TRBD2 matching 11 bases. The V gene's germline CDR1 is SGHAT and CDR2 FQNNGV. This CDR3 spans 14 amino acids. V dropped 6 bases and J dropped 6; count of bases not matched to a gene: 7. In DNA, the CDR3 is TGTGCCAGCAGACCGGGACTAGCGGTTTTCGAGCAGTACTTC. This sequence encodes CASRPGLAVFEQYF.

This clone was counted many times. The rearrangement uses TRBV10-3 and TRBJ1-4; 7 nucleotides line up with TRBD1. V trimming: 0 bases; J trimming: 7 bases; junction bases outside the gene matches: 2. Looked up from germline, CDR1 is ENHRY and CDR2 is SYGVKD. The CDR3 sequence is 14 residues long. CDR3 sequence: CAISESRQGEKLFF. The CDR3 DNA sequence: TGTGCCATCAGTGAGTCGAGACAGGGTGAAAAACTGTTTTTT.

This clone appeared many times. The chain has TRBV20-1 and TRBJ2-2; 7 nucleotides match TRBD1. The CDR3 is 15 residues long. J lost 5 bases, V lost 6 bases, and 12 bases had no gene match. Germline V CDR1 and CDR2: DFQATT, SNEGSKA (reference sequence). The CDR3 sequence: CSAERGPGRTGELFF. For the CDR3, the DNA is TGCAGTGCGGAGAGGGGGCCAGGACGGACCGGGGAGCTGTTTTTT.

This clone was observed at least ten times. The chain couples TRBV28 to TRBJ1-4; TRBD1 agrees at 8 bases. This CDR3 is built from 14 residues. J was trimmed by 2 bases and V by 5 bases; bases with no gene match: 1. Germline lookup yields CDR1 MDHEN and CDR2 SYDVKM. The CDR3 reads CASSRQGTNEKLFF. The CDR3 bases are TGTGCCAGCAGTAGACAGGGGACTAATGAAAAACTGTTTTTT.

Relative to its sample, this clone is medium-sized. The chain employs TRBV28 and TRBJ2-7; D gene ambiguous. The length of the CDR3 is 15 residues. Germline V gene lookup returns CDR1 MDHEN and CDR2 SYDVKM. Trimming removed 3 bases at V and 0 bases at J, with 12 bases between. CDR3 sequence (DNA): TGTGCCAGCAGTTTGTCGGTGGTGGGCTCCTACGAGCAGTACTTC. It yields the protein CASSLSVVGSYEQYF.

CDR3 amino acids: CANTPGKGNTGELFF. The CDR3 DNA sequence: TGTGCCAATACCCCCGGGAAAGGGAACACCGGGGAGCTGTTTTTT. J is TRBJ2-2 and V is TRBV19; D perhaps matches TRBD2 (5 bases). The CDR3 has 15 residues. CDR1 is LNHDA, CDR2 SQIVND, per germline (reference sequence). V lost 10 bases, J lost 1 base, and 16 bases lay in between. Full variable domain (rest looked up from reference TRBV19 and TRBJ2-2): DGGITQSPKYLFRKEGQNVTLSCEQNLNHDAMYWYRQDPGQGLRLIYYSQIVNDFQKGDIAEGYSVSREKKESFPLTVTSAQKNPTAFYLCANTPGKGNTGELFFGEGSRLTVL.

This clone has at least ten counts. The genes are TRBV7-3 and TRBJ2-1, with no clear D. Trimming shortened V by 1 base and J by 6 bases, and 13 bases separated the two germline ends. The CDR3 runs 15 residues. CDR1 is SGHTA, CDR2 FQGTGA, per germline. The CDR3 protein is CASSLMSGSLNEQFF. The CDR3 region has the DNA TGTGCCAGCAGCTTAATGTCAGGCTCCCTCAATGAGCAGTTCTTC.